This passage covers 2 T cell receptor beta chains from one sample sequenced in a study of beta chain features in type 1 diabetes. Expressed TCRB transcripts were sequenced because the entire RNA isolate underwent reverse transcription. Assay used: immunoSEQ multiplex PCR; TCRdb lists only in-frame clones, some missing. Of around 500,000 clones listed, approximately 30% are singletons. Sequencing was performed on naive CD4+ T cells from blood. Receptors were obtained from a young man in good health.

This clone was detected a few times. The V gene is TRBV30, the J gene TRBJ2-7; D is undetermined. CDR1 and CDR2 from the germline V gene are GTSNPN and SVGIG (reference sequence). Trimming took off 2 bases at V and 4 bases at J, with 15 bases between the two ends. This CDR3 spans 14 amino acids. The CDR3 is CAWSHGQTAYEQYF. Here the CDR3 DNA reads TGTGCCTGGAGTCATGGGCAGACCGCTTACGAGCAGTACTTC.

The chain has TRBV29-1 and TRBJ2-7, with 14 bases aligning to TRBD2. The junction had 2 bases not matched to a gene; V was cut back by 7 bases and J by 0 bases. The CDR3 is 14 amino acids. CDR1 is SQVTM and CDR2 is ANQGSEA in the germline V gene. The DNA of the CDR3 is TGCAGCGCTGGGACTAGCGGGAGCTCCTACGAGCAGTACTTC. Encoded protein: CSAGTSGSSYEQYF.